The T cell receptor beta chain under discussion was sequenced for a study of cytomegalovirus exposure and HLA in healthy donors. Study details: It was reported in a later analysis that the 90 to 150 validation repertoires used the same platform as the approximately 600 first-cohort repertoires. Findings of the study overall: The authors enumerated over 150 TCR beta chains as linked to cytomegalovirus. Reports indicated that the classifier achieved high specificity and sensitivity in diagnosing cytomegalovirus status.

CDR1 and CDR2 from the germline V gene are SQVTM and ANQGSEA. V gave up 6 bases and J gave up 0 bases, with 11 bases separating them. This CDR3 spans 13 amino acids. Remarks on this clone: Its antigen is unknown.

The assay was immunoSEQ multiplex PCR, and TCRdb's table has in-frame clones only and misses some. The sample gives 200,000 or so clones, 84% of which show up once; less than 9% is in the top ten. Separation from the approximately 670-subject first cohort characterized the roughly 130-subject validation cohort, to which the donors belonged. Sequencing was performed on PBMCs. This receptor was obtained from a man aged 18 to 30 in good health and CMV-seropositive. This chain connects TRBV29-1 to TRBJ1-1; D remains ambiguous. This CDR3 reads CSVRSSMNTEAFF. CDR3 nucleotides: TGCAGCGTACGGTCGTCCATGAACACTGAAGCTTTCTTT.